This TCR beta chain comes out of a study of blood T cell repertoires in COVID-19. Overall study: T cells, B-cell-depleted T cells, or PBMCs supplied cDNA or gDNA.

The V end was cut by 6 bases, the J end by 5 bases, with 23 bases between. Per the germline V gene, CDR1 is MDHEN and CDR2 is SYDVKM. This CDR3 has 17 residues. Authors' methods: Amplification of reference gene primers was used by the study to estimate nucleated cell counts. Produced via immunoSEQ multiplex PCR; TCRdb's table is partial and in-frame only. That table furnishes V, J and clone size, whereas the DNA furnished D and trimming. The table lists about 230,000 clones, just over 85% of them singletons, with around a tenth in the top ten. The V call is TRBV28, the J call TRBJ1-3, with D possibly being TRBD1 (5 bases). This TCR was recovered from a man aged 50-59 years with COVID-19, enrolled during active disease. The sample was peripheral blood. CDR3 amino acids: CASSRGWTLETRNTIYF. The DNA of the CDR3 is TGTGCCAGCAGCCGGGGGTGGACTCTGGAAACGCGAAACACCATATATTTT.